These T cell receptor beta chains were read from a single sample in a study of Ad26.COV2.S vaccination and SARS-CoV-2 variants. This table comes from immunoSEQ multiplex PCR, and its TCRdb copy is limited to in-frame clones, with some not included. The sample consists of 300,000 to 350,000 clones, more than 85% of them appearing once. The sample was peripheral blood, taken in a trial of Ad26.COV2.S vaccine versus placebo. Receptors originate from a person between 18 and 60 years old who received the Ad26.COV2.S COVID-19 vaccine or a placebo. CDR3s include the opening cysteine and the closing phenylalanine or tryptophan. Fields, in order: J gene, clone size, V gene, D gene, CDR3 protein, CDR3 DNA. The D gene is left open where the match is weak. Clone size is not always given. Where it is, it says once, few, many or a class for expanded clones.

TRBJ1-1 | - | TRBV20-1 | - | CSASREANTEAFF | TGCAGTGCTAGTAGGGAGGCGAACACTGAAGCTTTCTTT
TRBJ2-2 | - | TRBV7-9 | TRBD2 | CASSPRTSGGSNTGELFF | TGTGCCAGCAGCCCAAGGACTAGCGGGGGGTCGAACACCGGGGAGCTGTTTTTT
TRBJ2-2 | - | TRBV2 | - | CASLGRTNTGELFF | TGTGCCAGCCTGGGACGTACGAACACCGGGGAGCTGTTTTTT
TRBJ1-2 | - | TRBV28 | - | CASSQPALSGGNYGYTF | TGTGCCAGCAGTCAGCCGGCCTTAAGTGGGGGGAACTATGGCTACACCTTC
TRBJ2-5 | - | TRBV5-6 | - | CASSSGTPQGTQYF | TGTGCCAGCAGCAGCGGGACACCTCAAGGGACCCAGTACTTC
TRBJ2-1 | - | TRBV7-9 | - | CASSLALQGNEQFF | TGTGCCAGCAGCTTAGCTTTACAGGGCAATGAGCAGTTCTTC
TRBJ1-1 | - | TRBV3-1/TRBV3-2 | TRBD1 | CASSQSRGPEAFF | TGTGCCAGCAGCCAATCCAGGGGGCCCGAGGCTTTCTTT
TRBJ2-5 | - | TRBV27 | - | CASSPSAGGQETQYF | TGTGCCAGCAGTCCTAGCGCCGGGGGCCAAGAGACCCAGTACTTC
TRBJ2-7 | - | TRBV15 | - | CATSRGAGTPAEQYF | TGTGCCACCAGCAGAGGGGCCGGGACCCCAGCAGAGCAGTACTTC
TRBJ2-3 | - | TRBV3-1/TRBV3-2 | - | CASSQDTGRVDTQYF | TGTGCCAGCAGCCAAGATACCGGCAGAGTAGATACGCAGTATTTT
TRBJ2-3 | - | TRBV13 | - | CASSHIFADTQYF | TGTGCCAGCAGTCATATATTCGCAGATACGCAGTATTTT
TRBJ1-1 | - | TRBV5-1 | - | CASSLVYRAKNTEAFF | TGCGCCAGCAGCTTGGTGTACCGGGCCAAGAACACTGAAGCTTTCTTT
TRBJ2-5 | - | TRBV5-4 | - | CASSLRDGRIETQYF | TGTGCCAGCAGCTTGCGAGACGGAAGAATAGAGACCCAGTACTTC
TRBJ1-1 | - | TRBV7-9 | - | CASSLPGHRNTEAFF | TGTGCCAGCAGCTTACCGGGACATAGGAACACTGAAGCTTTCTTT
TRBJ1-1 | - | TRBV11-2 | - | CASSTRAGPNTEAFF | TGTGCCAGCAGCACGCGGGCCGGGCCGAACACTGAAGCTTTCTTT
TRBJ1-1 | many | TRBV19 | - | CASRGFLMGRTEAFF | TGTGCCAGTAGGGGTTTTCTTATGGGGCGCACTGAAGCTTTCTTT
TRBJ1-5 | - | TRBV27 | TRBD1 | CASSLPSPEDRGLKPQHF | TGTGCCAGCAGTTTACCCTCCCCCGAGGACAGGGGGCTGAAGCCCCAGCATTTT
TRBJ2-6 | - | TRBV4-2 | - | CASSQESWGANVLTF | TGTGCCAGCAGCCAAGAATCCTGGGGGGCCAACGTCCTGACTTTC
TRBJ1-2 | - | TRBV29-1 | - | CSVKRARIYGYTF | TGCAGCGTCAAAAGGGCGCGGATCTATGGCTACACCTTC
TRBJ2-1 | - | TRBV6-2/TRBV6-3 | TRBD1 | CASSYVGTGDNEQFF | TGTGCCAGCAGTTACGTGGGGACAGGGGACAATGAGCAGTTCTTC
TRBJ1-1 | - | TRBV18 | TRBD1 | CASSPTGDTEAFF | TGTGCCAGCTCACCGACAGGGGACACTGAAGCTTTCTTT
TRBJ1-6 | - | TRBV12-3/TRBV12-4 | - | CASSDPGNSPLHF | TGTGCCAGCTCGGACCCGGGGAATTCACCCCTCCACTTT
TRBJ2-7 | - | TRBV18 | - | CASSPRQTEYEQYF | TGTGCCAGCTCACCTAGACAAACGGAGTACGAGCAGTACTTC
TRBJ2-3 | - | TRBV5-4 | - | CASSSGADTQYF | TGTGCCAGCAGCTCGGGAGCAGATACGCAGTATTTT
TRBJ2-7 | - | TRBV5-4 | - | CASSLGGSPYEQYF | TGTGCCAGCAGCTTAGGGGGAAGCCCCTACGAGCAGTACTTC
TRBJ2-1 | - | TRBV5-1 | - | CASSLGGAPNEQFF | TGCGCCAGCAGCTTGGGAGGGGCCCCCAATGAGCAGTTCTTC
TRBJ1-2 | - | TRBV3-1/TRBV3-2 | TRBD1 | CASSQGTGRINYGYTF | TGTGCCAGCAGCCAAGGGACAGGGCGGATCAACTATGGCTACACCTTC
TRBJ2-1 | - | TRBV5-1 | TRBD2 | CASRGSGDWNNEQFF | TGCGCCAGCAGAGGTAGCGGGGATTGGAACAATGAGCAGTTCTTC
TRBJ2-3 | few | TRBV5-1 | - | CASSDLNPTDTQYF | TGCGCCAGCAGCGACCTTAACCCCACAGATACGCAGTATTTT
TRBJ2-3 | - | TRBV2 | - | CASSEVWGSRTDTQYF | TGTGCCAGCAGTGAAGTGTGGGGTAGCAGGACAGATACGCAGTATTTT
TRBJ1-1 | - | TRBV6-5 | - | CASSGRMNTEAFF | TGTGCCAGCTCGGGACGGATGAACACTGAAGCTTTCTTT